Below are 10 T cell receptor beta chains sequenced from a single sample in a study of cytomegalovirus exposure and HLA in healthy donors. Primers for the PCR totalled 60 Vbeta and 13 Jbeta. TCRdb keeps only in-frame clones here, not all; method: immunoSEQ multiplex PCR. The sample consists of around 40,000 clones, 55% to 75% of them appearing once. The sample consisted of PBMCs. The receptor source for this set is a man in his forties or fifties in good health and CMV-seropositive.

This sequence joins TRBV7-6 and TRBJ1-5; no definite D call. Trimming cost V 1 base and J 9 bases, with 13 bases left between them. CDR1 is SGHVS, CDR2 FNYEAQ, per germline. CDR3 length: 14 amino acids. CDR3 region: CASSLGPSRGPQHF. Written as DNA, the CDR3 is TGTGCCAGCAGCTTAGGACCGTCCCGGGGGCCCCAGCATTTT.

This chain links TRBV18 with TRBJ2-1, with D perhaps matching TRBD1 (5 bases). Germline CDR1 is KGHSH and CDR2 is LQKENI. V was trimmed by 0 bases and J by 3 bases, leaving 6 bases between them. The CDR3 has 14 amino acids. CDR3 coding DNA: TGTGCCAGCTCACCACCCACAGGCTACAATGAGCAGTTCTTC. Translated: CASSPPTGYNEQFF.

The V gene is TRBV7-9, the J gene TRBJ1-5; the D gene is possibly TRBD1 (6 bases). Trimming took 3 bases from V and 6 from J, leaving 9 bases between them. The germline CDR1 and CDR2 sequences are SEHNR and FQNEAQ (reference sequence). This CDR3 is built from 13 residues. The CDR3 nucleotides read TGTGCCAGCAGCTTTACAGGGACTCAGCCCCAGCATTTT. Its protein is CASSFTGTQPQHF.

This chain's CDR3 is CASSRQGSPDTQYF. CDR3 coding DNA: TGTGCCAGCAGCCGACAGGGGAGCCCAGATACGCAGTATTTT. The V and J genes are TRBV7-2 and TRBJ2-3, with 8 bases aligning to TRBD1. Trimming at V came to 5 bases and at J to 4 bases, leaving 5 bases not matched to a gene. Germline V CDR1 and CDR2: SGHTA, FQGNSA. CDR3 size: 14 residues. The full variable domain, in which reference TRBV7-2 and TRBJ2-3 provide the parts outside the CDR3, is GAGVSQSPSNKVTEKGKDVELRCDPISGHTALYWYRQSLGQGLEFLIYFQGNSAPDKSGLPSDRFSAERTGGSVSTLTIQRTQQEDSAVYLCASSRQGSPDTQYFGPGTRLTVL.

This CDR3 reads CASSLELAGSGTDTQYF. DNA of the CDR3: TGTGCCAGCAGCTTGGAACTAGCGGGGTCGGGCACAGATACGCAGTATTTT. The chain employs TRBV5-4 and TRBJ2-3, with 10 bases matching TRBD2. Germline V CDR1 and CDR2: SGHNT, YYREEE (reference sequence). This CDR3 is 17 amino acids long. The junction had 5 bases not matched to a gene; V was cut back by 0 bases and J by 1 base.

The table lists this clone with a count of one. The gene calls are TRBV5-6 and TRBJ1-2; TRBD1 matches 10 bases. Germline assignment: CDR1 SGHDT and CDR2 YYEEEE. The CDR3 totals 17 residues. Losses at the gene ends were 1 base for V and 2 bases for J; bases not matched to a gene: 8. The CDR3 bases are TGTGCCAGCAGCTTGCCCGGGACAGGGGTACTAAACTATGGCTACACCTTC. Its protein is CASSLPGTGVLNYGYTF.

The V call is TRBV5-4, the J call TRBJ1-1; D not resolved. Trimming stripped 0 bases from V and 5 bases from J, with 11 bases between. The CDR3 sequence is 14 residues long. The germline V gene encodes CDR1 SGHNT and CDR2 YYREEE (reference sequence). CDR3 DNA: TGTGCCAGCAGCTTGGCTATAGGGAGGACTGAAGCTTTCTTT. Protein sequence: CASSLAIGRTEAFF.

The gene calls are TRBV29-1 and TRBJ1-2; tentatively, D is TRBD1 (5 bases). Germline CDR1 reads SQVTM; CDR2 reads ANQGSEA. Trimming shortened V by 4 bases and J by 6 bases, and 6 bases separated the two germline ends. This CDR3 spans 10 amino acids. Written as DNA, the CDR3 is TGCAGCGTTGCAGGGAATGGCTACACCTTC. Its translation is CSVAGNGYTF.

This clone has just one count. The chain combines TRBV6-6 with TRBJ2-7, with 11 bases lining up with TRBD1. Germline CDR1 reads MNHNY; CDR2 reads SVGAGI (reference sequence). The V gene end was trimmed by 2 bases and the J gene end by 4 bases; junction bases not matched to a gene: 1. The CDR3 extends over 14 amino acids. CDR3 region: CASSYRDRGYEQYF. The CDR3 DNA follows: TGTGCCAGCAGTTACCGGGACAGGGGGTACGAGCAGTACTTC.

This clone has only a few counts. V usage is TRBV7-8 and J usage is TRBJ1-1; D remains ambiguous. Germline-derived CDR1 and CDR2 are SGHVS and FQNEAQ. V lost 3 bases and J lost 2, with 7 bases in between. CDR3 length: 13 residues. The CDR3 loop is CASSLGRNTEAFF. As DNA, the CDR3 is TGTGCCAGCAGCTTGGGCAGAAACACTGAAGCTTTCTTT.